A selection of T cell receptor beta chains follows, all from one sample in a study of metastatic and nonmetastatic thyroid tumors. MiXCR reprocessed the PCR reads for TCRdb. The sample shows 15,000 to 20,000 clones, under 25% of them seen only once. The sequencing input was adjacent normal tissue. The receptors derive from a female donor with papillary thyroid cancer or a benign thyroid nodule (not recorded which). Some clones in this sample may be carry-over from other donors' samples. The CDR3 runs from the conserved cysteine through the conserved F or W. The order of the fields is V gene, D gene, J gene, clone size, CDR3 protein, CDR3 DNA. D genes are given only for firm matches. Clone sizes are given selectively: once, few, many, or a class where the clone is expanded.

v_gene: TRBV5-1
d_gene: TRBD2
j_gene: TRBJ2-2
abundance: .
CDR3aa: CASSHFPSGGSSNTGELFF
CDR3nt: TGCGCCAGCAGCCATTTCCCTAGCGGGGGTTCGTCGAACACCGGGGAGCTGTTTTTT

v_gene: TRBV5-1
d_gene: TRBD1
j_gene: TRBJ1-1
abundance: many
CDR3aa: CASSLAVRDRGTEAFF
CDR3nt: TGCGCCAGCAGCTTGGCGGTTAGGGACAGGGGAACTGAAGCTTTCTTT

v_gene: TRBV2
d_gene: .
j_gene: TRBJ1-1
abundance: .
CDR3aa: CASTGESTEAFF
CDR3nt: TGTGCCAGCACCGGGGAGAGCACTGAAGCTTTCTTT

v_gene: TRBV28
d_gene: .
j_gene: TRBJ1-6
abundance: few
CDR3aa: CASSSSYGYNSPLHF
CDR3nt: TGTGCCAGCAGTTCCAGTTACGGATATAATTCACCCCTCCACTTT

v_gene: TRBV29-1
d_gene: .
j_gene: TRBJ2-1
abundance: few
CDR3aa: CSIEGMGLRNEQFF
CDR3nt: TGCAGCATTGAGGGCATGGGTTTGCGGAATGAGCAGTTCTTC

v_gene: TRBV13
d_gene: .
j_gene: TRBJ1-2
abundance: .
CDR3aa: CASSPSTSFYGYTF
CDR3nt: TGTGCCAGCAGCCCCTCAACCTCTTTCTATGGCTACACCTTC

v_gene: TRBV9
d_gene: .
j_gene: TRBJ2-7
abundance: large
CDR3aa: CASSVAAGLTGEQYF
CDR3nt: TGTGCCAGCAGCGTAGCCGCGGGACTTACGGGGGAGCAGTACTTC

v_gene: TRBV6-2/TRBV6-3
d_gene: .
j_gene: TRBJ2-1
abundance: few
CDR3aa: CASSYTTANEQFF
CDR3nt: TGTGCCAGCAGTTACACGACAGCCAATGAGCAGTTCTTC

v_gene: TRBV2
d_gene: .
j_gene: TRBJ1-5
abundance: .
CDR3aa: CASRRQGNQPQHF
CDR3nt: TGTGCCAGCAGGAGACAGGGCAATCAGCCCCAGCATTTT

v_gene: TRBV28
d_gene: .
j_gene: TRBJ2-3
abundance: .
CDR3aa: CASSPLGARTVWVYF
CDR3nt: TGTGCCAGCAGTCCCCTGGGGGCTAGGACAGTTTGGGTGTATTTT

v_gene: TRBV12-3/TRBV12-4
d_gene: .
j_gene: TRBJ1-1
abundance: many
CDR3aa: CASSKQGGGTEAFF
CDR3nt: TGTGCCAGCAGTAAACAGGGAGGAGGCACTGAAGCTTTCTTT

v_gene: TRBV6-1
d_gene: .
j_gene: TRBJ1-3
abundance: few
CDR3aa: CASSEVPSSGNTIYF
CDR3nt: TGTGCCAGCAGTGAAGTCCCGAGCTCTGGAAACACCATATATTTT

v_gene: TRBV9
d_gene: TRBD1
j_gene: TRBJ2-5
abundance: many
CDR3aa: CASSPLRGSQETQYF
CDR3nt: TGTGCCAGCAGTCCCCTCAGGGGGAGTCAAGAGACCCAGTACTTC

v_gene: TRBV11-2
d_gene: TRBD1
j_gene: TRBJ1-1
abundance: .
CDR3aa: CASSLGTGSNEAFF
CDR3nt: TGTGCCAGCAGTCTGGGGACAGGGTCTAATGAAGCTTTCTTT

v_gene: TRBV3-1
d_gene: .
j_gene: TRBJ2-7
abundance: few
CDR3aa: CASSQTGWEQYF
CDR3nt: TGTGCCAGCAGCCAGACTGGCTGGGAGCAGTACTTC

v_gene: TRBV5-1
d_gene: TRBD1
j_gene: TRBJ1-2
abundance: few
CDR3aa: CASSLSITKQTGKGYTF
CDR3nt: TGCGCCAGCAGCTTGTCCATCACGAAACAGACAGGGAAAGGCTACACCTTC

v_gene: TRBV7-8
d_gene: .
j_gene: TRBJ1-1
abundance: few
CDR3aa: CASSSEEGGTNTEAFF
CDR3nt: TGTGCCAGCAGCTCAGAAGAGGGGGGAACCAACACTGAAGCTTTCTTT

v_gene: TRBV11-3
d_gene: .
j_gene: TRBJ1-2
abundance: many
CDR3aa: CASSSKDRAPNYGYTF
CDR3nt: TGTGCCAGCAGCTCAAAGGACCGAGCACCTAACTATGGCTACACCTTC

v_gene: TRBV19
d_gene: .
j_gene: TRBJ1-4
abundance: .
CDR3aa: CASSIGVEKLFF
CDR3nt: TGTGCCAGTAGTATTGGTGTTGAAAAACTGTTTTTT

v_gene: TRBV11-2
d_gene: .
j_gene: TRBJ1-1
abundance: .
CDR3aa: CASSLDPNPSSEAFF
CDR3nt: TGTGCCAGCAGCTTAGATCCCAACCCGTCCTCTGAAGCTTTCTTT

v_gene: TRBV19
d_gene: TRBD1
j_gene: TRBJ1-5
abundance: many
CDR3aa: CASSQGVEQPQHF
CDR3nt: TGTGCCAGTAGTCAGGGGGTGGAACAGCCCCAGCATTTT

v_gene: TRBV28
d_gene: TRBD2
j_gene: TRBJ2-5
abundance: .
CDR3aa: CASSLVTSGQETQYF
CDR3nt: TGTGCCAGCAGTTTAGTAACTAGCGGGCAAGAGACCCAGTACTTC

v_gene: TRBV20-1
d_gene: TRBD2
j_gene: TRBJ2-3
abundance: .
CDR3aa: CSASVAGGPGTDTQYF
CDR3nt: TGCAGTGCTAGCGTGGCGGGAGGGCCCGGCACAGATACGCAGTATTTT

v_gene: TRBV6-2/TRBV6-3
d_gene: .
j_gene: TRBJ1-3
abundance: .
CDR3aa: CASSYGKASGNTIYF
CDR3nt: TGTGCCAGCAGTTACGGCAAAGCCTCTGGAAACACCATATATTTT

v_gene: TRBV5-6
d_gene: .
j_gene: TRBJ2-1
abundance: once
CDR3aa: CASSLVTLRYYNEQFF
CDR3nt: TGTGCCAGCAGCTTGGTGACCCTCCGGTATTACAATGAGCAGTTCTTC

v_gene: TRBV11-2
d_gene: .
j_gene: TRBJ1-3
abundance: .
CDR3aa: CASSFSSGNTIYF
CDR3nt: TGTGCCAGCAGCTTTAGCTCTGGAAACACCATATATTTT

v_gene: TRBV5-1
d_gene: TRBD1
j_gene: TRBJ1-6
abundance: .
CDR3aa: CASSLEGQGLYNSPLHF
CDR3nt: TGCGCCAGCAGCTTGGAGGGACAGGGATTGTATAATTCACCCCTCCACTTT